A selection of T cell receptor beta chains follows, all from one sample in a study of molecular identifiers for immune sequencing clone quantification. One entry per CDR3 protein, called by TCRdb with MiXCR from the PCR reads. This sample has approximately 630,000 distinct CDR3 sequences; over 25% occur once, and the top ten carry 0.7% to 0.95%. Specimen: naive CD8+ T cells from blood, with Jurkat cell RNA spiked in. Every receptor here comes from a human donor in good health. Some libraries in this study had Jurkat cell RNA spiked in. Each CDR3 is given with its conserved first and last residue. A D gene is named only where the DNA matches it firmly. Clone size is stated in some rows and not others, as once, few, many or a class when expanded.

>TRBD1|TRBV7-9|TRBJ1-6|.
CASSLGQGMLFDSPLHF
TGTGCCAGCAGCTTGGGACAGGGCATGCTGTTTGATTCACCCCTCCACTTT
>.|TRBV28|TRBJ2-7|few
CASSALQGPYEQYF
TGTGCCAGCAGTGCGTTACAGGGCCCCTACGAGCAGTACTTC
>.|TRBV15|TRBJ2-1|many
CATGGGRAPTNEQFF
TGTGCCACAGGGGGGGGAAGGGCCCCTACGAATGAGCAGTTCTTC
>.|TRBV24-1|TRBJ2-3|many
CATSDNDREVPDTQYF
TGTGCCACCAGTGATAACGACAGGGAGGTCCCAGATACGCAGTATTTT
>.|TRBV18|TRBJ2-7|.
CASSPPAGSSYEQYF
TGTGCCAGCTCACCACCGGCGGGCAGCTCCTACGAGCAGTACTTC
>.|TRBV4-2|TRBJ1-5|.
CASSQATGTSNQPQHF
TGTGCCAGCAGCCAAGCAACAGGGACGAGCAATCAGCCCCAGCATTTT
>TRBD2|TRBV28|TRBJ2-3|few
CASSTPSGSEGDTQYF
TGTGCCAGCAGTACTCCTAGCGGGAGTGAAGGGGATACGCAGTATTTT
>TRBD1|TRBV7-6|TRBJ2-6|.
CASSITAGGSGANVLTF
TGTGCCAGCAGCATTACTGCAGGGGGATCTGGGGCCAACGTCCTGACTTTC
>.|TRBV19|TRBJ2-7|.
CASSLWGAGDEQYF
TGTGCCAGTAGTCTGTGGGGGGCTGGCGACGAGCAGTACTTC
>TRBD1|TRBV29-1|TRBJ2-6|few
CSAFGIDRAGANVLTF
TGCAGCGCATTCGGGATTGACAGGGCCGGGGCCAACGTCCTGACTTTC
>TRBD2|TRBV4-2|TRBJ2-7|.
CASSHGRSSYEQYF
TGTGCCAGCAGCCACGGGAGGTCCTCCTACGAGCAGTACTTC
>.|TRBV7-9|TRBJ1-6|many
CASSPTSYPYNSPLHF
TGTGCCAGCAGCCCAACTTCATATCCATATAATTCACCCCTCCACTTT
>TRBD1|TRBV12-3/TRBV12-4|TRBJ2-1|.
CASSWTDRNNEQFF
TGTGCCAGCAGTTGGACGGACAGGAACAATGAGCAGTTCTTC
>TRBD2|TRBV4-3|TRBJ2-7|.
CARSQDRGRAYEQYF
TGCGCCCGCAGCCAAGACCGCGGGAGGGCCTACGAGCAGTACTTC
>.|TRBV7-2|TRBJ2-7|many
CASSSVGRPYEQYF
TGTGCCAGCAGCTCAGTGGGACGGCCCTACGAGCAGTACTTC
>TRBD2|TRBV5-4|TRBJ2-7|many
CASSRALAGDYEQYF
TGTGCCAGCAGCCGCGCACTAGCGGGGGACTACGAGCAGTACTTC
>.|TRBV29-1|TRBJ2-7|few
CSVQGQSYEQYF
TGCAGCGTCCAAGGACAGTCCTACGAGCAGTACTTC
>TRBD2|TRBV20-1|TRBJ2-1|many
CSARDRTSGTVEQFF
TGCAGTGCTAGAGATAGAACTAGCGGGACCGTAGAGCAGTTCTTC
>TRBD1|TRBV20-1|TRBJ2-7|many
CSAEPRDRPLREQYF
TGCAGTGCTGAACCTAGGGACAGGCCATTGAGGGAGCAGTACTTC
>.|TRBV4-2|TRBJ2-7|few
CASSQELGTPSYERYF
TGTGCCAGCAGCCAAGAACTGGGTACCCCCTCCTACGAGCGGTACTTC
>TRBD2|TRBV9|TRBJ2-7|.
CASSSLAAGYEQYF
TGTGCCAGCAGCTCCCTAGCGGCCGGATACGAGCAGTACTTC
>.|TRBV20-1|TRBJ2-7|few
CSATRLHGSYEQYF
TGCAGTGCAACCAGACTACACGGGTCCTACGAGCAGTACTTC